These 9 T cell receptor beta chains originate from one sample sequenced in a study of T cells in Graves' hyperthyroidism and ophthalmopathy. Amplification of TCR beta CDR3 regions was performed using RNA transcripts as template. An initial round of RT-PCR targeting the TCR CDR3 relied on the HTBI primer set. TCRdb fed the multiplex PCR reads into MiXCR, producing one record per CDR3 protein. The data contain some 620,000 distinct CDR3 sequences, under 20% of them seen just once; the ten biggest clones take up 3.8%. The sequenced material came from blood. The receptors come from a woman under 40 with Graves' hyperthyroidism.

This clonotype came up many times. This chain joins TRBV11-2 and TRBJ2-7; a possible D gene is TRBD2 (6 bases). The germline V gene encodes CDR1 SGHAT and CDR2 FQNNGV. Trimming removed 2 bases at V and 3 bases at J, with 11 bases between. This CDR3 has 14 residues. CDR3 sequence: CASSLTGAGYEQYF. DNA for the CDR3: TGTGCCAGCAGCTTAACGGGAGCGGGCTACGAGCAGTACTTC.

The table lists this clonotype with a few counts. The chain joins TRBV28 to TRBJ1-5, with 8 nucleotides matching TRBD1. J gave up 6 bases and V 5 bases, and 3 bases lay outside the gene matches. This CDR3 has 13 residues. Germline CDR1 reads MDHEN; CDR2 reads SYDVKM. The CDR3 is CASSATGGQPQHF. The CDR3 DNA sequence: TGTGCCAGCAGTGCAACAGGGGGTCAGCCCCAGCATTTT.

This clonotype appeared many times. The gene calls are TRBV27 and TRBJ2-7; 8 bases are shared with TRBD1. V trimming: 5 bases; J trimming: 5 bases; junction bases outside the gene matches: 5. The germline gives CDR1 MNHEY, CDR2 SMNVEV (reference sequence). The CDR3 spans 13 residues. The CDR3 DNA sequence: TGTGCCAGCAGTGAAAGGACAGGGAACGAGCAGTACTTC. It encodes CASSERTGNEQYF.

This clonotype was seen ten or more times. The V call is TRBV9, the J call TRBJ2-7; TRBD1 aligns across 7 bases. This CDR3 is 15 amino acids long. Germline V gene lookup returns CDR1 SGDLS and CDR2 YYNGEE. Germline trimming cut 1 base from V and 1 base from J; bases unmatched to any gene: 5. CDR3 residues: CASSVNTGASYEQYF. In nucleotides, the CDR3 is TGTGCCAGCAGCGTAAACACAGGGGCTTCCTACGAGCAGTACTTC.

This clonotype was recorded many times. The chain couples TRBV5-6 to TRBJ1-1; D gene ambiguous. The CDR3 contains 13 residues. V lost 2 bases and J lost 1, with 6 bases in between. Germline V gives CDR1 SGHDT, CDR2 YYEEEE. CDR3 protein: CASSFGWNTEAFF. As DNA, the CDR3 is TGTGCCAGCAGCTTTGGGTGGAACACTGAAGCTTTCTTT.

This clonotype was detected many times. V gene TRBV5-1 combines with J gene TRBJ2-7; TRBD2 aligns across 10 bases. Per germline, CDR1 SGHRS and CDR2 YFSETQ. CDR3 size: 14 residues. V shed 4 bases, J shed 4 bases, and the junction held 5 bases outside the gene matches. CDR3 amino acids: CASSGLAGDYEQYF. The DNA for the CDR3 is TGCGCCAGCAGCGGTCTAGCGGGAGATTACGAGCAGTACTTC.

Ten or more counts support this clonotype. CDR3 nucleotides: TGTGCCAGCAGCCTCTGGGACAGGAATCACACCTTC. Protein product: CASSLWDRNHTF. The chain carries TRBV6-1 and TRBJ1-2; TRBD1 aligns across 8 bases. V trimming: 6 bases; J trimming: 12 bases; junction bases outside the gene matches: 9. The CDR3 is made up of 12 amino acids. The germline V gene encodes CDR1 MNHNS and CDR2 SASEGT.

This clonotype was detected ten times or more. The rearrangement uses TRBV20-1 and TRBJ2-1; 13 bases are a match to TRBD2. CDR1 and CDR2 from the germline V gene are DFQATT and SNEGSKA (reference sequence). The J segment lost 11 bases and the V segment lost 1 base, leaving 14 bases of the junction unmatched. The CDR3 is made up of 17 amino acids. The CDR3 here is CSARAYLLGTSGTKQFF. CDR3 DNA sequence: TGCAGTGCTAGAGCCTACCTTCTTGGGACTAGCGGGACAAAGCAGTTCTTC.

The chain carries TRBV5-1 and TRBJ2-1, with D hard to call. The CDR3 has 16 residues. Trimming stripped 4 bases from V and 0 bases from J, with 14 bases between. CDR1 and CDR2 from the germline V gene are SGHRS and YFSETQ. The CDR3: CASSLKALSSYNEQFF. In DNA form, the CDR3 reads TGCGCCAGCAGCCTGAAAGCCCTGAGCTCCTACAATGAGCAGTTCTTC.